These T cell receptor beta chains were read from a single sample in a study of T cells in Graves' hyperthyroidism and ophthalmopathy. TCRdb re-called the multiplex PCR reads through MiXCR, storing one row per CDR3 protein. The table includes 690,000 or so distinct CDR3 sequences, 18% detected once. Sequencing was carried out using blood. Source of these receptors: a woman in her forties or fifties with Graves' hyperthyroidism that later progressed to Graves' ophthalmopathy. The CDR3 runs from the conserved cysteine through the conserved F or W.

cdr3_length | j_call | v_call | cdr3_aa
15 | TRBJ1-6 | TRBV3-1 | CASSQNLQGDSPLHF
12 | TRBJ2-2 | TRBV29-1 | CSVEAGNGELFF
14 | TRBJ2-5 | TRBV4-1 | CASSPDPGPETQYF
15 | TRBJ2-5 | TRBV11-2 | CASSSSRQLRETQYF
15 | TRBJ1-4 | TRBV5-1 | CASSWGQGENEKLFF
14 | TRBJ1-5 | TRBV4-1 | CAEHSNGGNQPQHF
14 | TRBJ2-5 | TRBV29-1 | CSVALTGDGETQYF
17 | TRBJ1-1 | TRBV6-1 | CASSILAGGRTFTEAFF
14 | TRBJ2-3 | TRBV7-8 | CASSLGPHTDTQYF
13 | TRBJ2-7 | TRBV5-1 | CASSLDISYEQYF
15 | TRBJ2-5 | TRBV7-2 | CASSPGLYHRETQYF
14 | TRBJ1-1 | TRBV15 | CATSGRGGSTEAFF
14 | TRBJ1-1 | TRBV27 | CASSFGGADTEAFF
15 | TRBJ1-4 | TRBV6-1 | CASSETRGLNEKLFF
16 | TRBJ1-2 | TRBV4-1 | CASSQDRGTQQYGYTF
15 | TRBJ1-3 | TRBV9 | CASSAGTGVGNTIYF
15 | TRBJ2-3 | TRBV5-1 | CASRSTGDLTDTQYF
13 | TRBJ1-2 | TRBV10-2 | CASSEQGFYGYTF
13 | TRBJ2-7 | TRBV19 | CASSIYRDYEQYF
15 | TRBJ1-1 | TRBV20-1 | CSARKADGDSTEAFF
16 | TRBJ1-5 | TRBV6-1 | CASSFYSRVGNQPQHF
18 | TRBJ1-6 | TRBV5-1 | CASSPTGTGGPNNSPLHF